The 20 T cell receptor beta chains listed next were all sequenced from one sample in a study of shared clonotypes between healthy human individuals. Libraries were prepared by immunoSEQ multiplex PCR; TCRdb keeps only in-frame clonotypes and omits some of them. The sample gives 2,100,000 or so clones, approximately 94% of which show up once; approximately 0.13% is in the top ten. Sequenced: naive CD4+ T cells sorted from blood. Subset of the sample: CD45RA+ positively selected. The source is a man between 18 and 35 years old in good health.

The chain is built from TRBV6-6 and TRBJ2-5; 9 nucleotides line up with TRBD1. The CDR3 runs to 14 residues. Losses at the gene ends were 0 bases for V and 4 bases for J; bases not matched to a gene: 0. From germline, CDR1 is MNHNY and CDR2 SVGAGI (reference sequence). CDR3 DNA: TGTGCCAGCAGTTACTCGGACAGGGGAGAGACCCAGTACTTC. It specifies CASSYSDRGETQYF.

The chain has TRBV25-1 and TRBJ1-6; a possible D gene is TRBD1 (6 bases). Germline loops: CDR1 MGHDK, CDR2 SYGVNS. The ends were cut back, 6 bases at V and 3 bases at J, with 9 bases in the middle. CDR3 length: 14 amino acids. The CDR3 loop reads CASRETGYNSPLHF. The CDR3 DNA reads TGTGCCAGCAGGGAGACAGGCTATAATTCACCCCTCCACTTT.

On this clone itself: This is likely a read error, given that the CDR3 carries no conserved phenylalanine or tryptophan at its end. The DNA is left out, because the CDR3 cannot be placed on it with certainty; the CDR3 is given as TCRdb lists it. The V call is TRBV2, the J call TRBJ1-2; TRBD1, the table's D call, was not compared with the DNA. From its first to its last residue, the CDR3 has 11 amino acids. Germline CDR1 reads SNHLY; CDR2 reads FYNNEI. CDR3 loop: CASSDPDRVYY.

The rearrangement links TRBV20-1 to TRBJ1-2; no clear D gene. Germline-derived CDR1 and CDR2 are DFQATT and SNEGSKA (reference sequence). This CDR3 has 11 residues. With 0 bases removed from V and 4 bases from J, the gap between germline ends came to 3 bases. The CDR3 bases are TGCAGTGCTAGAGAGATCTATGGCTACACCTTC. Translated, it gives CSAREIYGYTF.

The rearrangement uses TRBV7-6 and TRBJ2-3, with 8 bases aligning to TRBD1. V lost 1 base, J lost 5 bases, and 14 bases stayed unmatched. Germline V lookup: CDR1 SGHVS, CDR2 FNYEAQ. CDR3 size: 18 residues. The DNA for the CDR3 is TGTGCCAGCAGCTTAGGCGTAGCAAGGCAGGGGGCACGAGATACGCAGTATTTT. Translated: CASSLGVARQGARDTQYF.

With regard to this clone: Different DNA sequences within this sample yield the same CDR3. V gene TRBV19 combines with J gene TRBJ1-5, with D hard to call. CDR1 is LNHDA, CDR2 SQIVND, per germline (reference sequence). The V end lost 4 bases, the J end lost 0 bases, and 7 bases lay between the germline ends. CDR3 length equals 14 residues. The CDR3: CASSSSYSNQPQHF. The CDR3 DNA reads TGTGCCAGTAGTAGTTCTTATAGCAATCAGCCCCAGCATTTT.

The DNA for the CDR3 is TGTGCCAGCAGCTTAGCGGAAAGGGAGGCGCAGTATTTT. Protein sequence: CASSLAEREAQYF. The gene calls are TRBV7-2 and TRBJ2-3, with D perhaps matching TRBD2 (6 bases). The CDR3 runs to 13 residues. V shed 0 bases and J shed 10 bases, with 11 bases lying between them. Per the germline V gene, CDR1 is SGHTA and CDR2 is FQGNSA.

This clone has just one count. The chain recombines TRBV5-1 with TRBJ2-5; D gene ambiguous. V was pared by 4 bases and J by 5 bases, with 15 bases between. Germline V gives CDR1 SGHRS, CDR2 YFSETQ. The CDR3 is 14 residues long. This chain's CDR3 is CASSPLGHPETQYF. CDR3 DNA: TGCGCCAGCAGCCCGCTTGGGCATCCGGAGACCCAGTACTTC.

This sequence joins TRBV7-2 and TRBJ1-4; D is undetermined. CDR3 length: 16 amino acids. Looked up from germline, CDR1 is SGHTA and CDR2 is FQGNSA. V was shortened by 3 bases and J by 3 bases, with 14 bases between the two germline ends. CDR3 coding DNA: TGTGCCAGCAGCTTCCGAGAAGGTGGTCCTAATGAAAAACTGTTTTTT. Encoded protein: CASSFREGGPNEKLFF.

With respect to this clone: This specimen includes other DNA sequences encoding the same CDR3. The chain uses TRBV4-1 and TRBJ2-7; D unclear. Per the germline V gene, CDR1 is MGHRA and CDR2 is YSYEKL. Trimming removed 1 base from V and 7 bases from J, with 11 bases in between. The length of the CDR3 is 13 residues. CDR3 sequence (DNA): TGCGCCAGCAGCCAAGTCGGCCTTGGAGAGCAGTACTTC. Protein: CASSQVGLGEQYF.

CDR3 protein: CASSYSGPGGPREQFF. CDR3 in DNA: TGTGCCAGCAGTTACTCGGGGCCGGGAGGGCCCAGGGAGCAGTTCTTC. This chain uses TRBV6-5 with TRBJ2-1, with 8 bases lining up with TRBD2. Trimming removed 0 bases from V and 10 bases from J; junction bases left unmatched: 11. The CDR3 length is 16 residues. Germline loops: CDR1 MNHEY, CDR2 SVGAGI.

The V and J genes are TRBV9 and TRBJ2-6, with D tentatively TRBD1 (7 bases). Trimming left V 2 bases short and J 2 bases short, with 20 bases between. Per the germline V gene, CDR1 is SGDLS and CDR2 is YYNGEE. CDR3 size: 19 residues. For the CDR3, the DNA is TGTGCCAGCAGCGTCCAGGGACAGTCGGGAGTCCCTGGGGCCAACGTCCTGACTTTC. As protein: CASSVQGQSGVPGANVLTF.

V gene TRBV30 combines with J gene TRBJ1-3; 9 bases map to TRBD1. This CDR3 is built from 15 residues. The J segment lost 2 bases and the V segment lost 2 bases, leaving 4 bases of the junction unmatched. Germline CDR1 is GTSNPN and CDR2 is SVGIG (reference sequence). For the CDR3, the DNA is TGTGCCTGGAGTTCTACAGGGGGCCCTGGAAACACCATATATTTT. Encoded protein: CAWSSTGGPGNTIYF.

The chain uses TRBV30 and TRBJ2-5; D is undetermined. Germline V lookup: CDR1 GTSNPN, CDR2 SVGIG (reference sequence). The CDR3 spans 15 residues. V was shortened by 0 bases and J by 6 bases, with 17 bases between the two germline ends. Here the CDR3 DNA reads TGTGCCTGGAGTGTAAACACGGGTTATGGGAAGACCCAGTACTTC. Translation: CAWSVNTGYGKTQYF.

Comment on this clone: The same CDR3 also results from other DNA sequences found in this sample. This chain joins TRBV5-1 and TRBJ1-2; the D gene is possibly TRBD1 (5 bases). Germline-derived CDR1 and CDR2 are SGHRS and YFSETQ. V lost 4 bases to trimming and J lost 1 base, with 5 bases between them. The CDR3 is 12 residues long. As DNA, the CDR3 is TGCGCCAGCAGCCAGGGTAACTATGGCTACACCTTC. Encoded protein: CASSQGNYGYTF.

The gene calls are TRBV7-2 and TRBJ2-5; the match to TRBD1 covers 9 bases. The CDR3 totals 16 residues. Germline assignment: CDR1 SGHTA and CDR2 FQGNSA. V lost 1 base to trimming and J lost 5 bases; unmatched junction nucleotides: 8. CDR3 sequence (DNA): TGTGCCAGCAGCTTAGGGGACAGGGCGGGCTTGGAGACCCAGTACTTC. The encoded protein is CASSLGDRAGLETQYF. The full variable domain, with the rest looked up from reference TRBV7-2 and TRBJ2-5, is GAGVSQSPSNKVTEKGKDVELRCDPISGHTALYWYRQSLGQGLEFLIYFQGNSAPDKSGLPSDRFSAERTGGSVSTLTIQRTQQEDSAVYLCASSLGDRAGLETQYFGPGTRLLVL.

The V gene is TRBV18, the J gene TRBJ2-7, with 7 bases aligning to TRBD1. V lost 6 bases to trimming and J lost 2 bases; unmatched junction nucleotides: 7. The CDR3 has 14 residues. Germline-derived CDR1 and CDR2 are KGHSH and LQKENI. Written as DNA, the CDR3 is TGTGCCAGCTCTCCAGGACAGGAGCCCTACGAGCAGTACTTC. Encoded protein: CASSPGQEPYEQYF.

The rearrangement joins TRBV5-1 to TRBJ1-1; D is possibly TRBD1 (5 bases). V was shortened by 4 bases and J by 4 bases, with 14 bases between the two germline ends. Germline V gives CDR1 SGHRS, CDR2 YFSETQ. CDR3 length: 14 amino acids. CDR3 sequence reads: CASSPGSWGTEAFF. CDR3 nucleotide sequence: TGCGCCAGCAGCCCAGGGAGTTGGGGCACTGAAGCTTTCTTT.

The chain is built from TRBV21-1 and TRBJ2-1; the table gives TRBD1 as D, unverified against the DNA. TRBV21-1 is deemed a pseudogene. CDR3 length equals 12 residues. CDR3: CASSNTGNEQFF. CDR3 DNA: TGTGCCAGCAGCAATACAGGGAATGAGCAGTTCTTC.

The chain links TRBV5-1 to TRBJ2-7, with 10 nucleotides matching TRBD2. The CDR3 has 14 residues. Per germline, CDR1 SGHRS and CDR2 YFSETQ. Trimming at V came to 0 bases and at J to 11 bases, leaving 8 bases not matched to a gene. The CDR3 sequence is CASSLGPAGGPEYF. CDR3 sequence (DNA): TGCGCCAGCAGCTTGGGTCCAGCGGGGGGGCCGGAGTACTTC.